The sequence of this T cell receptor (beta chain) was determined in a study of T cells after yellow fever vaccination. Regarding the study as a whole: A faster peak, day 5 versus 15, was reached by the weaker secondary response. Researchers noted that a small share of clonotypes showed up in both CD4 and CD8 compartments.

This CDR3 spans 14 amino acids. V lost 6 bases and J 7 bases, leaving 15 bases between the germline ends. Germline V gene data show CDR1 as LNHDA and CDR2 as SQIVND (reference sequence). Concerning this clonotype itself: What it binds is unknown.

TCRdb reprocessed the 5' RACE reads via MiXCR and lists one record per CDR3 protein. Counted here are 300,000 to 400,000 distinct CDR3 sequences, 8.5% to 9% occurring once; the ten biggest clones make up 15% to 20%. The J gene is TRBJ1-4, the V gene TRBV19, with a tentative D call TRBD1 (5 bases). This material consisted of PBMCs, taken on the day of the first yellow fever vaccination. This receptor was obtained from a man in his late teens or twenties who received the YFV17D yellow fever vaccine. The DNA for the CDR3 is TGTGCCAGTAGGGAAAGGGGATCGGGTGAAAAACTGTTTTTT. It specifies CASRERGSGEKLFF.